Below, 2 T cell receptor beta chains from the same sample are listed, as sequenced in a study of post-analysis software for immune sequencing data. Study-level results: TRBV segments more frequent in patients than in controls numbered a few and included TRBV5-6, TRBV5-1 and TRBV20-1.

The TCR beta cDNA libraries contained unique molecular identifiers. TCRdb fed the PCR reads into MiXCR, producing one record per CDR3 protein. The sample has 750,000 to 950,000 distinct CDR3 sequences; roughly 58% are singletons. Their specific antigens are unknown. Sequenced sample: blood. The receptors originated from a girl aged 5 to 17 with multiple sclerosis.

The J gene is TRBJ1-2, the V gene TRBV14; 7 bases are shared with TRBD1. The trim removed 1 base at V and 4 bases at J, leaving 12 bases unmatched. Germline V CDR1 and CDR2: SGHDN, FVKESK. CDR3 length: 17 amino acids. This CDR3 reads CASSQVVSGTATYGYTF. The CDR3 bases are TGTGCCAGCAGCCAAGTAGTATCCGGGACAGCGACCTATGGCTACACCTTC.

This chain connects TRBV12-3 or TRBV12-4 to TRBJ2-7; D is uncertain. This CDR3 has 15 residues. V lost 1 base and J 1 base, leaving 11 bases between the germline ends. CDR3 amino acids: CASSLGRTRSYEQYF. The CDR3 bases are TGTGCCAGCAGTTTAGGGCGTACCAGGTCCTACGAGCAGTACTTC.